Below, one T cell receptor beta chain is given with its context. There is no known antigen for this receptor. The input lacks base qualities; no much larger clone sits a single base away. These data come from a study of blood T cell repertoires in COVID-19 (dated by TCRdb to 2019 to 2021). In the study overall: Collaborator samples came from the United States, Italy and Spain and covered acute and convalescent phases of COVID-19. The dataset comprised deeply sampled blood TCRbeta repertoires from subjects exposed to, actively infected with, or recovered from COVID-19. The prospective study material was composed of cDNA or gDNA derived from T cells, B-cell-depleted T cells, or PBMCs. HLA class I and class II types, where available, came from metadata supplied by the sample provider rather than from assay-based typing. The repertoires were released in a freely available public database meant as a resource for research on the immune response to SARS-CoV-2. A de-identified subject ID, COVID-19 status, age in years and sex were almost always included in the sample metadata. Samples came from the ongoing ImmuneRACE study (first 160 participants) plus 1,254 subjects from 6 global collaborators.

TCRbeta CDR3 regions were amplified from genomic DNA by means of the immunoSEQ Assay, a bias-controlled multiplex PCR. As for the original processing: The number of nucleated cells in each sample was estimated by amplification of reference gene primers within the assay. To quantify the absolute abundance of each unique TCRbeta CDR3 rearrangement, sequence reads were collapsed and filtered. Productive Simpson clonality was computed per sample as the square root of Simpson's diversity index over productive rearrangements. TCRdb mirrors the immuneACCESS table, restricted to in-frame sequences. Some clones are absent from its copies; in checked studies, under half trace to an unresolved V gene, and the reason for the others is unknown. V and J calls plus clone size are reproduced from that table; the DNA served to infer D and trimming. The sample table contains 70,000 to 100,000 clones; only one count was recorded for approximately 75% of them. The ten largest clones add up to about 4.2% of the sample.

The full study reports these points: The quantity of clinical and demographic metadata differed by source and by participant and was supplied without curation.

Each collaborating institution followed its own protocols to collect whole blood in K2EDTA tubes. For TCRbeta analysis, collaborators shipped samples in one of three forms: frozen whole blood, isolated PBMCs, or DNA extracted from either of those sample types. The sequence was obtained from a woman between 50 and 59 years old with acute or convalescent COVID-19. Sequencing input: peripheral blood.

The DNA reads as follows: TGTGCCAGCAGTTCGGGACAGCTGACTAACTATGGCTACACCTTC. Its amino acids are CASSSGQLTNYGYTF. This chain is built from TRBV28 and TRBJ1-2; 7 nucleotides in the junction match TRBD1. Germline trimming: 4 bases from V, 0 bases from J; junction bases outside gene matches: 5. Looking up the germline V gene yields CDR1 MDHEN and CDR2 SYDVKM. Counted from cysteine to phenylalanine, this CDR3 has 15 amino acids. Only the CDR3 DNA stays, 45 bases, in frame from base 1.